This TCR beta chain originates from a study of control samples from healthy donors and cancer patients (TCRdb year 2020). Details on this clone: What this receptor recognizes is not known. Per-base quality was not reported, and no clone a single base away is much larger than it.

Trimming removed 1 base from V and 0 bases from J, leaving 11 bases between the germline ends. Per the germline V gene, SGHAT is the CDR1 and FQNNGV is the CDR2. The CDR3, from cysteine to phenylalanine, totals 16 residues. Just CDR3 DNA is preserved here, 48 bases in frame from base 1. The library relied on the immunoSEQ multiplex PCR assay. Drawn from immuneACCESS, this table holds only the in-frame rearrangements with V and J called that TCRdb kept. Clones are partly lost; checked studies trace under half to an unresolved V gene and leave the rest unexplained. Across this sample there are approximately 49,000 clones, with around nine tenths seen only once. Together, the top ten hold 1.6% of the sample.

The receptor was derived from a man aged 35 to 55 with colorectal cancer. This chain is built from TRBV11-2 and TRBJ2-3; the D region possibly corresponds to TRBD2 (6 bases align). The source material was PBMCs. The DNA is TGTGCCAGCAGCTTAGGTAGCGGTCCTAGCACAGATACGCAGTATTTT. Translated, this gives CASSLGSGPSTDTQYF.